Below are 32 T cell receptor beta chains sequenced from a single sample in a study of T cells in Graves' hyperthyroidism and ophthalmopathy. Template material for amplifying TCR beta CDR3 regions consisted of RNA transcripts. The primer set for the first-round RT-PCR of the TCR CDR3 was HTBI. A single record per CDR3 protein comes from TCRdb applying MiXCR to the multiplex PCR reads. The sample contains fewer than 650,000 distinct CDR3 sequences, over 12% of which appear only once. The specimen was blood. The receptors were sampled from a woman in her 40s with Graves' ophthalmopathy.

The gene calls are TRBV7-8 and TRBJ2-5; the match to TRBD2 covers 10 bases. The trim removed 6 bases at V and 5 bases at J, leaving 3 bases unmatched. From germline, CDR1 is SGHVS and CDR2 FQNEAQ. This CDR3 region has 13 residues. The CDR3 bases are TGTGCCAGCAGTCTAGCGGGGGATGAGACCCAGTACTTC. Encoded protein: CASSLAGDETQYF. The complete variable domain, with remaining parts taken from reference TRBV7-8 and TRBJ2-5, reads GAGVSQSPRYKVAKRGQDVALRCDPISGHVSLFWYQQALGQGPEFLTYFQNEAQLDKSGLPSDRFFAERPEGSVSTLKIQRTQQEDSAVYLCASSLAGDETQYFGPGTRLLVL.

CDR3 residues: CATNSQRFSNQPQHF. For the CDR3, the DNA is TGTGCCACCAACAGTCAGCGATTTAGCAATCAGCCCCAGCATTTT. The chain is built from TRBV28 and TRBJ1-5; D unresolved. With 10 bases removed from V and 0 bases from J, the gap between germline ends came to 16 bases. CDR3 length: 15 residues. Germline CDR1 reads MDHEN; CDR2 reads SYDVKM.

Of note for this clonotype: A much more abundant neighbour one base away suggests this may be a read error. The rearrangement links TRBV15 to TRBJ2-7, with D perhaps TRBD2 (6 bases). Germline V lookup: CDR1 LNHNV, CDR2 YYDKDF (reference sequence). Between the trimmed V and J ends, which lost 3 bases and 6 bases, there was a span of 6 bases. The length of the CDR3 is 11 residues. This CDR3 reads CATSSGSEQYF. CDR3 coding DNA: TGTGCCACCAGCAGCGGGAGCGAGCAGTACTTC.

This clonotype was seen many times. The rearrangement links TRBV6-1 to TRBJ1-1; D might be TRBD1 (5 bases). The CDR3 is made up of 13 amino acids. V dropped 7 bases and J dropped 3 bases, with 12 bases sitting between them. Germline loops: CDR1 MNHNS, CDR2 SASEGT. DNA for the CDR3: TGTGCCAGCACTGGGGACTCCGACACTGAAGCTTTCTTT. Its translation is CASTGDSDTEAFF.

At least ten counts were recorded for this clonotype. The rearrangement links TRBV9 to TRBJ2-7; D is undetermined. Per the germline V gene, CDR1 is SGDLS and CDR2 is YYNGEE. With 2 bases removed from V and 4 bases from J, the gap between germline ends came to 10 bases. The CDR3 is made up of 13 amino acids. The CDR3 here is CASSVNLGYEQYF. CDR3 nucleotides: TGTGCCAGCAGCGTTAATTTGGGTTACGAGCAGTACTTC.

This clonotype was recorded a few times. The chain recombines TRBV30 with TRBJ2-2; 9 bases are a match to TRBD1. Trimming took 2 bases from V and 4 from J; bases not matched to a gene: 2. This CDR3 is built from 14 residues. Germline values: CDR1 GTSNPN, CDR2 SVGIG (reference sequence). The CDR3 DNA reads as TGTGCCTGGAGTCAGGGACAGGGCACCGGGGAGCTGTTTTTT. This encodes CAWSQGQGTGELFF.

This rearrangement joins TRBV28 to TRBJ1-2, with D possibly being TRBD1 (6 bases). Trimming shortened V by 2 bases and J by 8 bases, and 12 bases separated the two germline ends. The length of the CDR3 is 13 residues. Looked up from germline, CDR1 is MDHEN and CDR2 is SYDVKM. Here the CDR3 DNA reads TGTGCCAGCAGTTTAAACCAGGGGCGAGGCTACACCTTC. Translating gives CASSLNQGRGYTF.

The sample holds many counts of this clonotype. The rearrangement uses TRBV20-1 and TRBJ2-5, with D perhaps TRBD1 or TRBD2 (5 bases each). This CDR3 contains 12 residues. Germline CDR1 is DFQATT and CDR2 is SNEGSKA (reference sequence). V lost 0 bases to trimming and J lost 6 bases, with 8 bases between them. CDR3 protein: CSARDLGQTQYF. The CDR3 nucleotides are TGCAGTGCTAGAGATTTGGGACAGACCCAGTACTTC.

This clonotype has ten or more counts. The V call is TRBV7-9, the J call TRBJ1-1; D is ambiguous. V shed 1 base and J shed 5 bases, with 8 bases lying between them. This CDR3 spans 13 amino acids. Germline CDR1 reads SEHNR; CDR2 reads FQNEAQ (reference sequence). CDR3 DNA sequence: TGTGCCAGCAGCTTAGAGAGTAGGACTGAAGCTTTCTTT. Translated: CASSLESRTEAFF.

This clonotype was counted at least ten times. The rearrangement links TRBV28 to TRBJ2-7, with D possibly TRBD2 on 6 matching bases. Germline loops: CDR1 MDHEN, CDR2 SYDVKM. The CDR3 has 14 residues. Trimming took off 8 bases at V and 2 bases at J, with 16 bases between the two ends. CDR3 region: CASLQAGPAYEQYF. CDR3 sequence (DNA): TGTGCCAGCCTCCAAGCGGGTCCCGCCTACGAGCAGTACTTC.

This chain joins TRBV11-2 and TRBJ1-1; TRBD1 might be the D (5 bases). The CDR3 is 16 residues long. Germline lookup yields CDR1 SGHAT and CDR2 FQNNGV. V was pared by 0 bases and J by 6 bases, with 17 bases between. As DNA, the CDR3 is TGTGCCAGCAGCTTAGAACTGGGACCTAGGGTCGCTGAAGCTTTCTTT. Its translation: CASSLELGPRVAEAFF.

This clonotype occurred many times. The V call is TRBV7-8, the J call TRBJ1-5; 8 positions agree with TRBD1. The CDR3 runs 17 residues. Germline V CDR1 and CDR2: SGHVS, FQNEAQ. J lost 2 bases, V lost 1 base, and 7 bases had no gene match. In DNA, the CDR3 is TGTGCCAGCAGCTTAGTGGCAGGGGGCTCGGGCAATCAGCCCCAGCATTTT. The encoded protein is CASSLVAGGSGNQPQHF. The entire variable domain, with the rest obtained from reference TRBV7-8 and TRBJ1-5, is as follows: GAGVSQSPRYKVAKRGQDVALRCDPISGHVSLFWYQQALGQGPEFLTYFQNEAQLDKSGLPSDRFFAERPEGSVSTLKIQRTQQEDSAVYLCASSLVAGGSGNQPQHFGDGTRLSIL.

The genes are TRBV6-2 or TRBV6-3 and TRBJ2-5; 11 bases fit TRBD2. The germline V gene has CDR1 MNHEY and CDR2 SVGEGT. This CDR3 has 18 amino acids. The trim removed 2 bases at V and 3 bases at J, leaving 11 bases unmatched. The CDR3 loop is CASSYGGTSGSHEETQYF. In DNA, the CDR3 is TGTGCCAGCAGTTACGGGGGGACTAGCGGTTCGCATGAAGAGACCCAGTACTTC.

CDR3 loop: CAWGSGGGETQYF. CDR3 DNA: TGTGCCTGGGGGAGTGGAGGAGGAGAGACCCAGTACTTC. This chain connects TRBV30 to TRBJ2-5; the D gene is possibly TRBD2 (5 bases). Between the trimmed V and J ends, which lost 5 bases and 4 bases, there was a span of 14 bases. CDR3 length: 13 residues. CDR1 and CDR2 (germline): GTSNPN, SVGIG (reference sequence). The full variable domain, with the rest looked up from reference TRBV30 and TRBJ2-5, is SQTIHQWPATLVQPVGSPLSLECTVEGTSNPNLYWYRQAAGRGLQLLFYSVGIGQISSEVPQNLSASRPQDRQFILSSKKLLLSDSGFYLCAWGSGGGETQYFGPGTRLLVL.

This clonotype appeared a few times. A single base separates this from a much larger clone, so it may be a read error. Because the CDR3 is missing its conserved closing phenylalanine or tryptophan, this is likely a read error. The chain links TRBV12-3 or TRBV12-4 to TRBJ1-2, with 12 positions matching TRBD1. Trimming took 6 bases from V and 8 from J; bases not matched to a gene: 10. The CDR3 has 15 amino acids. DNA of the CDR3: TGTGCCAGCAGGCCCCTGGGACAGGGGGCCCGAGGCTACACCTCC. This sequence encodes CASRPLGQGARGYTS.

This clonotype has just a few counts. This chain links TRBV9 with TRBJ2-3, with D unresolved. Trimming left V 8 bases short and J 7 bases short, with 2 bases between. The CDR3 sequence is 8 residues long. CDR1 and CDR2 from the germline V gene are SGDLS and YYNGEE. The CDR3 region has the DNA TGTGCCAGGAATACGCAGTATTTT. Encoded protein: CARNTQYF. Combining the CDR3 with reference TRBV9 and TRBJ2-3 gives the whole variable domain DSGVTQTPKHLITATGQRVTLRCSPRSGDLSVYWYQQSLDQGLQFLIQYYNGEERAKGNILERFSAQQFPDLHSELNLSSLELGDSALYFCARNTQYFGPGTRLTVL.

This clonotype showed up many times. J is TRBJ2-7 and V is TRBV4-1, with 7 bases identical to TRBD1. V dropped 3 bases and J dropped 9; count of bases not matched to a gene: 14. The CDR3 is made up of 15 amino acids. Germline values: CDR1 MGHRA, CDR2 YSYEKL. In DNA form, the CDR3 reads TGCGCCAGCAGCCACCCGGGACAGCTACTACGAGGGCAGTACTTC. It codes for CASSHPGQLLRGQYF.

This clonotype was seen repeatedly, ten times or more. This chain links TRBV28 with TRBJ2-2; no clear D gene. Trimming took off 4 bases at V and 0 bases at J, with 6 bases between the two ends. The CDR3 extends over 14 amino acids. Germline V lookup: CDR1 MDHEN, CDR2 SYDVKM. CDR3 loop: CASSWDTNTGELFF. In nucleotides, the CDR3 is TGTGCCAGCAGTTGGGATACGAACACCGGGGAGCTGTTTTTT.

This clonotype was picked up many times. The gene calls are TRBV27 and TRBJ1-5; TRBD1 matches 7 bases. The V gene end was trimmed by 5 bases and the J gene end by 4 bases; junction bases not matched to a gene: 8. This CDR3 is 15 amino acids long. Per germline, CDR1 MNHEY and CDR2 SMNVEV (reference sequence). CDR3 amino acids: CASSRNRGSNQPQHF. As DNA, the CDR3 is TGTGCCAGCAGTAGGAACAGGGGTTCGAATCAGCCCCAGCATTTT.

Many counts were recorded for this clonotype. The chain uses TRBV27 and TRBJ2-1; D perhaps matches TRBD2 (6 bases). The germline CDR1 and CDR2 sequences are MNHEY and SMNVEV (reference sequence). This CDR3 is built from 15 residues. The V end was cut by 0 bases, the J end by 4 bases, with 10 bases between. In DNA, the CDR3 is TGTGCCAGCAGTTTATCGGAGGGCAGTTACAATGAGCAGTTCTTC. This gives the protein CASSLSEGSYNEQFF.

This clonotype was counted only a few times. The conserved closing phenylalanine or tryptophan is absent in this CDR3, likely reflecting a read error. Here the CDR3 reads CSSSYGGRETQYL. CDR3 sequence (DNA): TGTTCCAGCAGTTACGGCGGGAGAGAGACCCAGTACCTC. The rearrangement links TRBV6-5 to TRBJ2-5, with 7 bases identical to TRBD2. The CDR3 is 13 amino acids. Germline lookup yields CDR1 MNHEY and CDR2 SVGAGI.

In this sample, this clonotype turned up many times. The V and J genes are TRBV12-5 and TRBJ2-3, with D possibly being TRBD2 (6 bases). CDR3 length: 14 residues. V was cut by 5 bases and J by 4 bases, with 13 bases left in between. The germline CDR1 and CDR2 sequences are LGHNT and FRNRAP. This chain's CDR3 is CASGPAGSPDTQYF. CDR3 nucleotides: TGTGCTAGTGGTCCCGCGGGGAGCCCAGATACGCAGTATTTT.

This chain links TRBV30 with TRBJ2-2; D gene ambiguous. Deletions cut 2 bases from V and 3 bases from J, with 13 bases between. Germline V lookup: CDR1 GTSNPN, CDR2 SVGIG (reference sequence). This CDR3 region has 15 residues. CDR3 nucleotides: TGTGCCTGGAGTATTGGTCGTACGGACACCGGGGAGCTGTTTTTT. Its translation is CAWSIGRTDTGELFF.

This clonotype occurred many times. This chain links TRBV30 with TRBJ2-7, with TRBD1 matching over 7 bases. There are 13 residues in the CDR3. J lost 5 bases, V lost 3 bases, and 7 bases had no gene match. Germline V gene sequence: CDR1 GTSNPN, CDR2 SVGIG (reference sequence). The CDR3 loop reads CAWSVNRGNEQYF. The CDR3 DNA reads TGTGCCTGGAGCGTAAACAGGGGTAACGAGCAGTACTTC. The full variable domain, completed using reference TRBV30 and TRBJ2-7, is SQTIHQWPATLVQPVGSPLSLECTVEGTSNPNLYWYRQAAGRGLQLLFYSVGIGQISSEVPQNLSASRPQDRQFILSSKKLLLSDSGFYLCAWSVNRGNEQYFGPGTRLTVT.

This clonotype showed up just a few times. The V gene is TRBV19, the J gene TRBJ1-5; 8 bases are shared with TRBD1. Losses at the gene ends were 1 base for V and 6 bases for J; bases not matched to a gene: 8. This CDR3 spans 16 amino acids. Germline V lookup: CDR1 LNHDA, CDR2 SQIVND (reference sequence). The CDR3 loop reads CASSIGIRQGSQPQHF. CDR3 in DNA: TGTGCCAGTAGTATAGGGATTAGACAGGGGAGTCAGCCCCAGCATTTT.

In DNA form, the CDR3 reads TGCGCCAGCAGCCGAGGACTAGTTGGCGAGCAGTACTTC. Its protein is CASSRGLVGEQYF. The chain carries TRBV4-1 and TRBJ2-7, with 7 bases fitting TRBD2. In germline, CDR1 is MGHRA, CDR2 YSYEKL. There are 13 residues in the CDR3. J lost 6 bases, V lost 4 bases, and 6 bases had no gene match.

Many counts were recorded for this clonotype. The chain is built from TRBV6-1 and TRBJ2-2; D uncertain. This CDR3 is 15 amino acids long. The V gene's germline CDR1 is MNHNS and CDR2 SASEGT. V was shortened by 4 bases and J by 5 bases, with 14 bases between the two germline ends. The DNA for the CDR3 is TGTGCCAGCAGTGGACTTCCGCGTTGGACCGGGGAGCTGTTTTTT. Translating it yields CASSGLPRWTGELFF.

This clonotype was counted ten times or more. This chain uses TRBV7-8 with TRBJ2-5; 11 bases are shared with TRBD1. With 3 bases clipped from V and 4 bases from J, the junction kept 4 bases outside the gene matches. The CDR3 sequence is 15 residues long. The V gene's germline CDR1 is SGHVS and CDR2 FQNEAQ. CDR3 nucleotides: TGTGCCAGCAGCTTGGGACAGGGGGTTGTAGAGACCCAGTACTTC. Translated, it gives CASSLGQGVVETQYF.

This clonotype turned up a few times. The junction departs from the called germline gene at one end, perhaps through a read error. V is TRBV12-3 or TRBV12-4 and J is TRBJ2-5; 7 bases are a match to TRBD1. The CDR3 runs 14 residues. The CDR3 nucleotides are TGTGCCAGCATGGGTTCAGGGGGAAAGGAGACTCAGTACTTC. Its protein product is CASMGSGGKETQYF.

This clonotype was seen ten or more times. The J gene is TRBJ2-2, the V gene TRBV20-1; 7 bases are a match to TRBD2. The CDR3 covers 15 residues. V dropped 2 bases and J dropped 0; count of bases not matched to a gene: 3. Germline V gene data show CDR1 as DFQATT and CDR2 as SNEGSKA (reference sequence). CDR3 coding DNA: TGCAGTGCTAGACCTAGCGGATCGAACACCGGGGAGCTGTTTTTT. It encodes CSARPSGSNTGELFF.

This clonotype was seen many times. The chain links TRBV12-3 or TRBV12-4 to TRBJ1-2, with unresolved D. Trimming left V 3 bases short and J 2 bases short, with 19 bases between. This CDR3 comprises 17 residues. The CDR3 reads CASSFPISKVSNYGYTF. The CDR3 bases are TGTGCCAGCAGTTTCCCCATCTCTAAGGTCTCCAACTATGGCTACACCTTC.

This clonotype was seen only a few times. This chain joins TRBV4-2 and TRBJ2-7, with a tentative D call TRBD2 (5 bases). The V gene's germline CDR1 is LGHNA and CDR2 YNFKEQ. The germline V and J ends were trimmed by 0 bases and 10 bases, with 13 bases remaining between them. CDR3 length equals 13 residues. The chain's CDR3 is CASSQEDEGTQYF. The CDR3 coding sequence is TGTGCCAGCAGCCAAGAAGATGAGGGCACCCAGTACTTC.